This T cell receptor (beta chain) derives from a study of cytomegalovirus exposure and HLA in healthy donors. Study-wide results and limits: Looking again later, the authors saw that most CMV-associated TCR beta chains seemed HLA-restricted. In vitro work confirmed that a few CMV-associated chains recognize CMV antigens.

All the people who gave samples were healthy bone marrow donors. Comments on this clone: Antigen specificity is unknown.

The V gene end was trimmed by 2 bases and the J gene end by 10 bases; junction bases not matched to a gene: 13. This CDR3 comprises 16 residues. Germline V lookup: CDR1 KGHSH, CDR2 LQKENI. The study ran its PCR with 60 Vbeta and 13 Jbeta primers. How the authors handled the data: Among the unique TCR beta chains that a later analysis counted, 75 million to 85 million in all, about 11 million were shared. Profiled with immunoSEQ multiplex PCR; TCRdb holds only in-frame clones, not every one. The V and J calls and the clone size are those of that table, but D and trimming were determined from the DNA. This table holds over 55,000 clones, 70% to 85% found once.

The chain employs TRBV18 and TRBJ1-4; the match to TRBD1 covers 7 bases. Sequenced material: PBMCs. The sequence was obtained from a man aged 35 to 55 in good health and CMV-seronegative. The CDR3 DNA follows: TGTGCCAGCTCACCATGGATCGGGACAGAGACGTTAAAACTGTTTTTT. This encodes CASSPWIGTETLKLFF.